What follows describes a single T cell receptor (beta chain). This sample was included in a study of blood T cell repertoires in COVID-19. Study overall: Acute-phase and convalescent COVID-19 samples originated in the United States, Italy and Spain. PBMCs, B-cell-depleted T cells, or T cells were the source of the cDNA or gDNA that made up the material.

Trimming shortened V by 5 bases and J by 4 bases, and 8 bases separated the two germline ends. CDR3 size: 12 residues. Per the germline V gene, CDR1 is SGHTA and CDR2 is FQGTGA. Original analysis: Scientists estimated how many nucleated cells there were by amplifying reference gene primers. Sequencing was performed with immunoSEQ multiplex PCR; in TCRdb, only in-frame clones are kept and a portion is missing. V and J calls and clone size are copied from that table; D and trimming were computed from the DNA. The sample gives about 260,000 clones, 86% of which show up once; approximately 4% is in the top ten.

The material sequenced was peripheral blood. This sequence originates from a man between 18 and 35 years old with active or convalescent COVID-19. The gene calls are TRBV7-3 and TRBJ2-5; D is undetermined. CDR3 sequence reads: CASSRVGETQYF. CDR3 nucleotides: TGTGCCAGCAGCCGGGTTGGAGAGACCCAGTACTTC.